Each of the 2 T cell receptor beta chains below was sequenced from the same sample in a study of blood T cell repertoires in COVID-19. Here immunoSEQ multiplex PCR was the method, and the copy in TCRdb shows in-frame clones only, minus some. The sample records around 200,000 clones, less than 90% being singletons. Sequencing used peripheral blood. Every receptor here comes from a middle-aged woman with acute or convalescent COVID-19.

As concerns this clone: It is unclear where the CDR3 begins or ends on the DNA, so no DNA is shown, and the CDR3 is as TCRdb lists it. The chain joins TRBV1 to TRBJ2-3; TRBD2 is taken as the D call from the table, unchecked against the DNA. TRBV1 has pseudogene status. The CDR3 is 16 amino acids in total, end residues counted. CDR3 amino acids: CTSSQVASGITDTQYF.

Here the CDR3 reads CASSDSSGGWYEQYF. CDR3 in DNA: TGCGCCAGCAGTGATTCGAGCGGGGGGTGGTACGAGCAGTACTTC. V gene TRBV10-2 combines with J gene TRBJ2-7, with TRBD2 matching over 9 bases. This CDR3 comprises 15 residues. The ends lost 3 bases at V and 4 bases at J; junction bases unmatched: 7. Per germline, CDR1 WSHSY and CDR2 SAAADI.